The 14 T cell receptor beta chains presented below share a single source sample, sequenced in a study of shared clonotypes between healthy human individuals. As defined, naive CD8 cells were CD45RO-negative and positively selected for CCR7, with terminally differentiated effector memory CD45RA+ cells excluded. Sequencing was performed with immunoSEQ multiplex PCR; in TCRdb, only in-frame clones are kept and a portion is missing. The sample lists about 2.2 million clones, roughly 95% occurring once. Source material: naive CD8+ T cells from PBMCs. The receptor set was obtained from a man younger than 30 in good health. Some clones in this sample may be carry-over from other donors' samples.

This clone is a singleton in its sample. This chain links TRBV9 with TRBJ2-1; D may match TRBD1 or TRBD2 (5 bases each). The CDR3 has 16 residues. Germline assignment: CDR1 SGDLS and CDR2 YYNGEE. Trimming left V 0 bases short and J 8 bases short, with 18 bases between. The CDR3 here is CASSVEGRKSRDEQFF. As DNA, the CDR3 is TGTGCCAGCAGCGTAGAGGGACGGAAGTCAAGAGATGAGCAGTTCTTC.

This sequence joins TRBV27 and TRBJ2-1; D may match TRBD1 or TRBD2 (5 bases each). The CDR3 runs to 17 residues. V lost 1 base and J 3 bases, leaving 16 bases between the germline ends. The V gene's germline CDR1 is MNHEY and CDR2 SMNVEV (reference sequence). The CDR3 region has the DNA TGTGCCAGCAGTTTATGGGGACGGGGTACCAACTACAATGAGCAGTTCTTC. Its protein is CASSLWGRGTNYNEQFF.

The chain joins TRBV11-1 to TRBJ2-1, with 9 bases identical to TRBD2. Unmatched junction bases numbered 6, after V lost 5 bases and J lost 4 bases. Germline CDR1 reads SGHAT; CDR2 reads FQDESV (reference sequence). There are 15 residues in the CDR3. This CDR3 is CASSPYSGSYNEQFF. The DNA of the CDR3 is TGTGCCAGCAGCCCCTATAGCGGGAGTTACAATGAGCAGTTCTTC.

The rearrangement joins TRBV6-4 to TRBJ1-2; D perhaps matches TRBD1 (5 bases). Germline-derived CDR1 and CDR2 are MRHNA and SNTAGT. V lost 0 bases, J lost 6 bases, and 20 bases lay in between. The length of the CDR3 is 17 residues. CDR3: CASSDSLGVGSQDGYTF. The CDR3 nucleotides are TGTGCCAGCAGTGACTCGTTGGGGGTGGGCAGTCAAGATGGCTACACCTTC.

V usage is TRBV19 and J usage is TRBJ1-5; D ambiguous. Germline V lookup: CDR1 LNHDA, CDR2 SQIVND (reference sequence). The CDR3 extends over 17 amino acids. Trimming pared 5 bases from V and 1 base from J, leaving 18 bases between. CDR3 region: CASSPLLTGWSNQPQHF. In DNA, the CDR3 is TGTGCCAGTAGTCCCCTTCTAACGGGATGGAGCAATCAGCCCCAGCATTTT.

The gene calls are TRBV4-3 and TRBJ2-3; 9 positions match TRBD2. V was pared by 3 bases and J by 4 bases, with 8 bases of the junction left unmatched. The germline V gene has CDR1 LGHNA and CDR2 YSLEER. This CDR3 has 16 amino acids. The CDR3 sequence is CASSHNVAGVADTQYF. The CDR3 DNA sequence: TGCGCCAGCAGCCATAACGTAGCGGGAGTGGCAGATACGCAGTATTTT.

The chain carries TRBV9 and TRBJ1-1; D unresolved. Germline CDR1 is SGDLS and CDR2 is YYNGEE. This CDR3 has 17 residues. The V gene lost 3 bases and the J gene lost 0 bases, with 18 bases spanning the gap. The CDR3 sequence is CASSAAGRPGVNTEAFF. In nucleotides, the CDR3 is TGTGCCAGCAGCGCCGCGGGCAGGCCGGGTGTGAACACTGAAGCTTTCTTT. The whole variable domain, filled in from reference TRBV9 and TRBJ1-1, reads DSGVTQTPKHLITATGQRVTLRCSPRSGDLSVYWYQQSLDQGLQFLIQYYNGEERAKGNILERFSAQQFPDLHSELNLSSLELGDSALYFCASSAAGRPGVNTEAFFGQGTRLTVV.

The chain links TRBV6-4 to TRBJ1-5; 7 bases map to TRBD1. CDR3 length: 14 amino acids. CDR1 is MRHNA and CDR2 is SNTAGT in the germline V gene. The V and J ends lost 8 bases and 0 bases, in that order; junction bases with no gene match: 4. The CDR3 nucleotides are TGTGCCAGCCAGGGGGGGGCTAGCAATCAGCCCCAGCATTTT. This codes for CASQGGASNQPQHF.

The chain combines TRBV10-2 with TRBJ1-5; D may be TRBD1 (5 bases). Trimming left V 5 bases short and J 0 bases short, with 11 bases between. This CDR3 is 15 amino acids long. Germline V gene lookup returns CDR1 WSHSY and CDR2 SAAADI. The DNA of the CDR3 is TGCGCCAGCAGTTCCGGGACGGATAGCAATCAGCCCCAGCATTTT. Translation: CASSSGTDSNQPQHF.

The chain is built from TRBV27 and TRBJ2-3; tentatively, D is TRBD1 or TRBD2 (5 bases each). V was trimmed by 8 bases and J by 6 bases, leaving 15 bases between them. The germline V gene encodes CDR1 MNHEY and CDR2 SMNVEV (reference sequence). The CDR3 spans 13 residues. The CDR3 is CASARDAPDTQYF. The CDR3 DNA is TGTGCCAGCGCCAGGGACGCGCCGGATACGCAGTATTTT.

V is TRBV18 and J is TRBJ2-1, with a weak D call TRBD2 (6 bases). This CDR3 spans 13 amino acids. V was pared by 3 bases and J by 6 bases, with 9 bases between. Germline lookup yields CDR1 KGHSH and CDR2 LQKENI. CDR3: CASSPGSSNEQFF. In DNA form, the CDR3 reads TGTGCCAGCTCACCCGGGAGTAGCAATGAGCAGTTCTTC.

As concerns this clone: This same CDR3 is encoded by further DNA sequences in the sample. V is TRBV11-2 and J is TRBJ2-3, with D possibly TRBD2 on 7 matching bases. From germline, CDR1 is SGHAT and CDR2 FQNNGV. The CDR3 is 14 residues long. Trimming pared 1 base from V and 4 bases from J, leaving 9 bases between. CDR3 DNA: TGTGCCAGCAGCTTAGTAGGGGGGGCAGATACGCAGTATTTT. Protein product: CASSLVGGADTQYF.

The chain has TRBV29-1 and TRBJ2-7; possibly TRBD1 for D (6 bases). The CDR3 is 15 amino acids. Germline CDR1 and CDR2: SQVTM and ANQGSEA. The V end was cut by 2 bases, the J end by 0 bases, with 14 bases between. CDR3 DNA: TGCAGCGTTGAACTTGTGGGGGACATCTCCTACGAGCAGTACTTC. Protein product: CSVELVGDISYEQYF.

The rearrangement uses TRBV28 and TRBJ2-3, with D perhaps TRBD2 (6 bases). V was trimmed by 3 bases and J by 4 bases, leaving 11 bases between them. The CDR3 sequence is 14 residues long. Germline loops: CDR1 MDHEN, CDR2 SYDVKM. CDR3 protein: CASSFLRRADTQYF. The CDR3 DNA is TGTGCCAGCAGTTTCCTTCGGAGGGCAGATACGCAGTATTTT. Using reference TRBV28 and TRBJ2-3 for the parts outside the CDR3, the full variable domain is DVKVTQSSRYLVKRTGEKVFLECVQDMDHENMFWYRQDPGLGLRLIYFSYDVKMKEKGDIPEGYSVSREKKERFSLILESASTNQTSMYLCASSFLRRADTQYFGPGTRLTVL.